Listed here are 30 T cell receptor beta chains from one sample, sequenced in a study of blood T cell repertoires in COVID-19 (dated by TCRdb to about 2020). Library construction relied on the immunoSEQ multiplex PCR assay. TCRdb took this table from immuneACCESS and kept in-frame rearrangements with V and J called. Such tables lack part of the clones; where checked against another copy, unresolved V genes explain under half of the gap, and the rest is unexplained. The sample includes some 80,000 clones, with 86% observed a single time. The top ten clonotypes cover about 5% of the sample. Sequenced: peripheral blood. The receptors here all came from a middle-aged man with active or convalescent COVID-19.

Written as DNA, the CDR3 is TGTGCCAGCAGCCAACGGGACACGATTAGGACTTTCTTT. It specifies CASSQRDTIRTFF. The gene calls are TRBV12-3 or TRBV12-4 and TRBJ1-1; possible D gene TRBD1, 6 bases. V was pared by 6 bases and J by 12 bases, with 20 bases between. The CDR3 length is 13 residues.

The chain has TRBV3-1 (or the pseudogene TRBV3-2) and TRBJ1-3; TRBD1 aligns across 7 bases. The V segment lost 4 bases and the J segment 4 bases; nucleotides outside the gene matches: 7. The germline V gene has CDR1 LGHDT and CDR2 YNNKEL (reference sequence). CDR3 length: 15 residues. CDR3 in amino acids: CASSLQRGQGNTIYF. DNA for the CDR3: TGTGCCAGCAGCCTTCAAAGGGGGCAGGGAAACACCATATATTTT.

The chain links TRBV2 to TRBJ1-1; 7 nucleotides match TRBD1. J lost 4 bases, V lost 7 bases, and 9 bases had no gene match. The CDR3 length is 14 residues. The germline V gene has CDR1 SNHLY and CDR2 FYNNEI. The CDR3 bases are TGTGCCAGCACAAACCACAGGGGCAGCACTGAAGCTTTCTTT. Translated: CASTNHRGSTEAFF.

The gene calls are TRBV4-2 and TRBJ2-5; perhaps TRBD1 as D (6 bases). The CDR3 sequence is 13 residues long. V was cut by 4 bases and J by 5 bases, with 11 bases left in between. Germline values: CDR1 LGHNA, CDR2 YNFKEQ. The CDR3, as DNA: TGTGCCAGCAGCCGACAGGTAGGGGAGACCCAGTACTTC. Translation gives CASSRQVGETQYF.

The CDR3 loop reads CASSFGQGEYNEQFF. The CDR3, as DNA: TGCGCCAGCAGCTTCGGACAGGGGGAGTACAATGAGCAGTTCTTC. The chain links TRBV5-1 to TRBJ2-1; 10 nucleotides agree with TRBD1. Germline V gene data show CDR1 as SGHRS and CDR2 as YFSETQ. V dropped 2 bases and J dropped 4; count of bases not matched to a gene: 3. The CDR3 has 15 amino acids.

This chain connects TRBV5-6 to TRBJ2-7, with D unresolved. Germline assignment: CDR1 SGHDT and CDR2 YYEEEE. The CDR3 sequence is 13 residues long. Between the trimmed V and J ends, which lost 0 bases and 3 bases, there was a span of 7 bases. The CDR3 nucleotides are TGTGCCAGCAGCTTGGATTCCCTCTACGAGCAGTACGTC. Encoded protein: CASSLDSLYEQYV.

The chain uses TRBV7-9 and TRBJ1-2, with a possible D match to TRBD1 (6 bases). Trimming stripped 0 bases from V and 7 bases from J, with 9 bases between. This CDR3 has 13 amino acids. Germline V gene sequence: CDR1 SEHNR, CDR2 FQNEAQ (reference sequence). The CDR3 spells CASSLAQGSGYTF. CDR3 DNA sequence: TGTGCCAGCAGCTTAGCACAGGGCTCTGGCTACACCTTC.

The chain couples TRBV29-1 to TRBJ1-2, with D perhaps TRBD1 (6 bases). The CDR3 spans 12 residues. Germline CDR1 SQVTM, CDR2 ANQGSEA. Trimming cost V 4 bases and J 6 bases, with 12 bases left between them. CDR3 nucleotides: TGCAGCGTTGGGGGGCCAGGGGATGGCTACACCTTC. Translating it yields CSVGGPGDGYTF.

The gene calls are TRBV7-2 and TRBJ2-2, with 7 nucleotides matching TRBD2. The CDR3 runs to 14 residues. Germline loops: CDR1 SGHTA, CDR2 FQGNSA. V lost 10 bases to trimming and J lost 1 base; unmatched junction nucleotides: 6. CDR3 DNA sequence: TGTGCCACCGTGGGGGGGGAGAACACCGGGGAGCTGTTTTTT. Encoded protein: CATVGGENTGELFF. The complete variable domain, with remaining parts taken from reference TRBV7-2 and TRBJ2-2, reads GAGVSQSPSNKVTEKGKDVELRCDPISGHTALYWYRQSLGQGLEFLIYFQGNSAPDKSGLPSDRFSAERTGGSVSTLTIQRTQQEDSAVYLCATVGGENTGELFFGEGSRLTVL.

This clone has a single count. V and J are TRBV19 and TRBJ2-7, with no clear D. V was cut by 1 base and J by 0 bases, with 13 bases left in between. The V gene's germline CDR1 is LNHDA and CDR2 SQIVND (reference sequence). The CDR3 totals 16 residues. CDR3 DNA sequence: TGTGCCAGTAGTATAGGTCCCGGGTCGAACTCCTACGAGCAGTACGTC. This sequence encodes CASSIGPGSNSYEQYV.

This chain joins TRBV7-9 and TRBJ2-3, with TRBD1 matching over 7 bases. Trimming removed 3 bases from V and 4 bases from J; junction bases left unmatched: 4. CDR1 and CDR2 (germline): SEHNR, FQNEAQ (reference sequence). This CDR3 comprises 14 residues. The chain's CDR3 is CASSFGQVADTQYF. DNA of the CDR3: TGTGCCAGCAGCTTTGGACAGGTCGCAGATACGCAGTATTTT.

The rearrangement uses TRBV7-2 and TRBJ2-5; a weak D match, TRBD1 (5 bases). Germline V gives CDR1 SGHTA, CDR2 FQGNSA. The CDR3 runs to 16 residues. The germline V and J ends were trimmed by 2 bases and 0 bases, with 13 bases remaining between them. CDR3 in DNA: TGTGCCAGCAGCTTAACCCTTGCAGGGTACCAAGAGACCCAGTACTTC. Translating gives CASSLTLAGYQETQYF.

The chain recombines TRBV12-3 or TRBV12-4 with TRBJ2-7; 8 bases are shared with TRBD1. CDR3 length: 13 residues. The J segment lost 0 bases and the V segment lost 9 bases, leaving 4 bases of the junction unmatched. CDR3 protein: CASQGQGSYEQYF. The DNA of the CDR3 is TGTGCCAGTCAAGGACAGGGCTCCTACGAGCAGTACTTC.

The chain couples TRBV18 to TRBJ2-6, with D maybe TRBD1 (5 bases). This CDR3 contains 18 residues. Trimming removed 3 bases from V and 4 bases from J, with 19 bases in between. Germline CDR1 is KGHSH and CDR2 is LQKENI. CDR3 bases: TGTGCCAGCTCACCCCCAGGGAAAGGGGTGTCCGGGGCCAACGTCCTGACTTTC. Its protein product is CASSPPGKGVSGANVLTF.

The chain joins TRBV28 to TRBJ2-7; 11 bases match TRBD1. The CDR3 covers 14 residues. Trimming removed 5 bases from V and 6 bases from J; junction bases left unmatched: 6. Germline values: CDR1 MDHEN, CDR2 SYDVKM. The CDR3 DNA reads TGTGCCAGCAGTACGGCCGGGACAGGGGGCGAGCAGTACTTC. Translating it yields CASSTAGTGGEQYF.

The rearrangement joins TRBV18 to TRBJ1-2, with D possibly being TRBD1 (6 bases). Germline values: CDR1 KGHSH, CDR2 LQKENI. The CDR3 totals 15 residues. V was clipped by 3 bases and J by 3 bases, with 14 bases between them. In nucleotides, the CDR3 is TGTGCCAGCTCACCCGCAAGCCAGGGGTACTATGGCTACACCTTC. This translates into CASSPASQGYYGYTF.

The CDR3 sequence is CATSDTGGARDTQYF. The CDR3 region has the DNA TGTGCCACCAGTGATACCGGGGGGGCCAGAGATACGCAGTATTTT. This chain joins TRBV24-1 and TRBJ2-3; 8 bases fit TRBD2. The length of the CDR3 is 15 residues. From germline, CDR1 is KGHDR and CDR2 SFDVKD. J was trimmed by 5 bases and V by 3 bases; bases with no gene match: 6.

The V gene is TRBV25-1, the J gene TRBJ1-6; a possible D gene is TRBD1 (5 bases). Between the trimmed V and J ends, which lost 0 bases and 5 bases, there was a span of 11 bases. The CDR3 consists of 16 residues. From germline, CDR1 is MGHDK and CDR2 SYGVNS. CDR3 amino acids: CASSEYGGRHNSPLHF. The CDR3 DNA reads TGTGCCAGCAGTGAATATGGGGGGAGGCATAATTCACCCCTCCACTTT. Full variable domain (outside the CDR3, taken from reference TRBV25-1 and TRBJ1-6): EADIYQTPRYLVIGTGKKITLECSQTMGHDKMYWYQQDPGMELHLIHYSYGVNSTEKGDLSSESTVSRIRTEHFPLTLESARPSHTSQYLCASSEYGGRHNSPLHFGNGTRLTVT.

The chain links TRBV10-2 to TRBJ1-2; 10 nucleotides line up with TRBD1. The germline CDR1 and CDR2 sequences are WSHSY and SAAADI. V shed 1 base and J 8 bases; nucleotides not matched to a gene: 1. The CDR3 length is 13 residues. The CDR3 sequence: CASSEWDRGGYTF. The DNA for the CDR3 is TGCGCCAGCAGTGAGTGGGACAGGGGCGGCTACACCTTC.

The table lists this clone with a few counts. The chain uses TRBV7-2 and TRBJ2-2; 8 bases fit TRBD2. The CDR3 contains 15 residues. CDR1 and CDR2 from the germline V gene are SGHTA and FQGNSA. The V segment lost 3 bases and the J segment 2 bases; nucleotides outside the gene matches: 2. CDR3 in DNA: TGTGCCAGCAGCTTCGGGGGGGCCAACACCGGGGAGCTGTTTTTT. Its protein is CASSFGGANTGELFF.

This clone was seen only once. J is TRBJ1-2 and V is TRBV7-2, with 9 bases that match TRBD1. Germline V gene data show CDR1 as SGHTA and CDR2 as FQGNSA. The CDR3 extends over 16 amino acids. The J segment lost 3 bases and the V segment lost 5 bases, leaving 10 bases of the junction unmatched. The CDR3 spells CASSTTGTGYDYGYTF. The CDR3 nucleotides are TGTGCCAGCAGCACAACCGGGACAGGGTATGACTATGGCTACACCTTC. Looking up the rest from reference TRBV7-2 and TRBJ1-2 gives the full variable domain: GAGVSQSPSNKVTEKGKDVELRCDPISGHTALYWYRQSLGQGLEFLIYFQGNSAPDKSGLPSDRFSAERTGGSVSTLTIQRTQQEDSAVYLCASSTTGTGYDYGYTFGSGTRLTVV.

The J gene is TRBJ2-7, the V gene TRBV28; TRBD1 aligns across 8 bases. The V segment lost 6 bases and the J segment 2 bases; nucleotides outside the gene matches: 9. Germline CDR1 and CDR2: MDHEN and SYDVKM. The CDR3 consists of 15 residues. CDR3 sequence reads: CASSGGQGRAYEQYF. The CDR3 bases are TGTGCCAGCAGCGGAGGACAGGGAAGGGCCTACGAGCAGTACTTC. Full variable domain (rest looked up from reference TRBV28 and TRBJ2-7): DVKVTQSSRYLVKRTGEKVFLECVQDMDHENMFWYRQDPGLGLRLIYFSYDVKMKEKGDIPEGYSVSREKKERFSLILESASTNQTSMYLCASSGGQGRAYEQYFGPGTRLTVT.

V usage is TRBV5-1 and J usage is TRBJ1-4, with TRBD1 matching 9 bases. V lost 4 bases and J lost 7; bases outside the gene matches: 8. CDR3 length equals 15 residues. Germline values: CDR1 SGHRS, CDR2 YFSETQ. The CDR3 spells CASSPNRGLGEKLFF. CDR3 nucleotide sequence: TGCGCCAGCAGCCCGAACAGGGGGCTGGGTGAAAAACTGTTTTTT. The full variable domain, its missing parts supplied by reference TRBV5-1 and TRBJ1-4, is KAGVTQTPRYLIKTRGQQVTLSCSPISGHRSVSWYQQTPGQGLQFLFEYFSETQRNKGNFPGRFSGRQFSNSRSEMNVSTLELGDSALYLCASSPNRGLGEKLFFGSGTQLSVL.

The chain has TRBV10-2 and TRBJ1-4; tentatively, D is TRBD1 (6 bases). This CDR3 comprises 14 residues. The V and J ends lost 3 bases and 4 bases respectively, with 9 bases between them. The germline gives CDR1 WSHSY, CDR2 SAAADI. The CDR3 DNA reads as TGCGCCAGCAGTGAAGTACAGGGTAATGAAAAACTGTTTTTT. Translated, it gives CASSEVQGNEKLFF.

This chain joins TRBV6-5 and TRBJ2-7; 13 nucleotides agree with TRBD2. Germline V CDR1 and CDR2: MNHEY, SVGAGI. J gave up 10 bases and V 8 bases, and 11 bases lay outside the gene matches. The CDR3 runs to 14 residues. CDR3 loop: CASFQTSGGPKQYF. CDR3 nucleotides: TGTGCCAGCTTCCAGACTAGCGGGGGGCCGAAACAGTACTTC.

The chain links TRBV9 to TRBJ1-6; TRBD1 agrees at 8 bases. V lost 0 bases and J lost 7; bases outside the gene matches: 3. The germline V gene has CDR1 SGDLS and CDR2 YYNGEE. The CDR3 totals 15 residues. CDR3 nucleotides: TGTGCCAGCAGCGTAGAGGACAGGGCAAATTCACCCCTCCACTTT. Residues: CASSVEDRANSPLHF.

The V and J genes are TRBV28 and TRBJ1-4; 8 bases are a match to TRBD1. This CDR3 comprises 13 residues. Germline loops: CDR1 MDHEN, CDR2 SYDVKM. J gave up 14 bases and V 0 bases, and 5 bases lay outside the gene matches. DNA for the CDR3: TGTGCCAGCAGTTTATGGGAGACAGGGGTGCTGTTTTTT. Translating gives CASSLWETGVLFF.

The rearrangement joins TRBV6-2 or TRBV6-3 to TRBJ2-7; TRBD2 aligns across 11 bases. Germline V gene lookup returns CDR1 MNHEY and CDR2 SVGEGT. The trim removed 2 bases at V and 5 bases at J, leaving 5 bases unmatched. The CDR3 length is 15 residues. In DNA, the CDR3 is TGTGCCAGCAGTTACCTAGCGGGGGGCGTCAACGAGCAGTACTTC. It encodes CASSYLAGGVNEQYF.

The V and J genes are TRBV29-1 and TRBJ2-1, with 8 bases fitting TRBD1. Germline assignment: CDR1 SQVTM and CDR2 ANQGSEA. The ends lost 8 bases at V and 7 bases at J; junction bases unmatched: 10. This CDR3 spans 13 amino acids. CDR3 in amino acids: CSFAGGANNEQFF. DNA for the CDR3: TGCAGCTTTGCAGGGGGCGCGAATAATGAGCAGTTCTTC.

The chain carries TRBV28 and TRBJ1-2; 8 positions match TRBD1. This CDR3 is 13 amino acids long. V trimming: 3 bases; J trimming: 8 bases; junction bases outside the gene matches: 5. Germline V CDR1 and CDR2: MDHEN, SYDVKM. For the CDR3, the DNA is TGTGCCAGCAGTTTGGAGGACAGGGCAGGCTACACCTTC. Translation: CASSLEDRAGYTF.